This T cell receptor (beta chain) derives from a study of identifying expanded T cells in peripheral blood. General study points: Approximately 2-week clone count variance significantly increased as total template count grew. Technical replicates showed approximately 1.2 changed clones; around 2 weeks roughly 16; four weeks 19.

TCRdb keeps only in-frame clones here, not all; method: immunoSEQ multiplex PCR. The sample carries 100,000 to 150,000 clones, about 86% recorded once. For this clone: The antigen remains unidentified.

CDR3 length: 14 residues. Between the trimmed V and J ends, which lost 0 bases and 5 bases, there was a span of 8 bases. CDR1 SGHRS and CDR2 YFSETQ come from the germline V gene. This sequence joins TRBV5-1 and TRBJ2-2, with D possibly matching TRBD2 (6 bases). This clonotype originated in a person aged 18 to 75 in good health. The sequenced sample was blood. The CDR3 region has the DNA TGCGCCAGCAGCTTGGAGGGGAGGACCGGGGAGCTGTTTTTT. Amino acids: CASSLEGRTGELFF.